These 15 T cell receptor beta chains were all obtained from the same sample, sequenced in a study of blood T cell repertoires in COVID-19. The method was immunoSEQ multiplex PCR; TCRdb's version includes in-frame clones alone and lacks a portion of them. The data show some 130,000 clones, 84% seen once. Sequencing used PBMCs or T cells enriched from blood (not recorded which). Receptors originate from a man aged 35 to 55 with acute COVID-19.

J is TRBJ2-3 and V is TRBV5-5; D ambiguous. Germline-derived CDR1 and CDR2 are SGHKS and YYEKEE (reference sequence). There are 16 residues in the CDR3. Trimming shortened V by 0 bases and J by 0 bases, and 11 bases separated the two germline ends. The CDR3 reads CASSLGVELSTDTQYF. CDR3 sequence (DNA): TGTGCCAGCAGCTTGGGGGTGGAGCTCAGCACAGATACGCAGTATTTT.

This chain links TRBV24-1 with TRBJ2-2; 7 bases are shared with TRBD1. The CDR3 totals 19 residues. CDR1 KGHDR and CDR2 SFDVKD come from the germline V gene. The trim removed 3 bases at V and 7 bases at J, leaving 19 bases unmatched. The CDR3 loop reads CATSDQGPRQGTEFGELFF. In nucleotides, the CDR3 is TGTGCCACCAGTGATCAGGGCCCCAGACAGGGCACGGAATTCGGGGAGCTGTTTTTT.

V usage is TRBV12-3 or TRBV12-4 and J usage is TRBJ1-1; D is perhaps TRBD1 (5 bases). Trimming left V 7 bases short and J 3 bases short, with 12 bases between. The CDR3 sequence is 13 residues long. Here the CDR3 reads CASNSWGDTEAFF. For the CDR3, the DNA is TGTGCCAGCAACTCCTGGGGGGACACTGAAGCTTTCTTT.

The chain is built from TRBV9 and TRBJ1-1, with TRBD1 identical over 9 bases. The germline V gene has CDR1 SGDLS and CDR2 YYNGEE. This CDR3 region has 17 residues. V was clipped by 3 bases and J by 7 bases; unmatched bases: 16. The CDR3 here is CASSGKLQGAFTDEAFF. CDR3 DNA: TGTGCCAGCAGCGGGAAGCTACAGGGGGCCTTTACGGATGAAGCTTTCTTT.

CDR3 protein: CASSSTGFQGYTF. In DNA, the CDR3 is TGTGCCAGCAGCTCGACAGGGTTCCAGGGCTACACCTTC. The chain has TRBV7-2 and TRBJ1-2; 7 nucleotides align to TRBD1. This CDR3 has 13 residues. Germline CDR1 and CDR2: SGHTA and FQGNSA. V gave up 4 bases and J gave up 8 bases; unmatched junction bases: 7.

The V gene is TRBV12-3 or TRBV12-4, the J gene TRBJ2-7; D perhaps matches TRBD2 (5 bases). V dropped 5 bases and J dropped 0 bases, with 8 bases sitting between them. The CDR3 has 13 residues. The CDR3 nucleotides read TGTGCCAGCAGTCGGAGCGGCTCCTACGAGCAGTACTTC. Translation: CASSRSGSYEQYF.

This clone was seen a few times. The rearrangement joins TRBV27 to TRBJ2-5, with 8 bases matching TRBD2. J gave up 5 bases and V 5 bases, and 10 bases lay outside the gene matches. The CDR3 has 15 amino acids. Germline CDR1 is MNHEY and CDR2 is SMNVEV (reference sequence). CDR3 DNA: TGTGCCAGCAGTACCGCGGGGGGCTGGAGGGAGACCCAGTACTTC. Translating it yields CASSTAGGWRETQYF.

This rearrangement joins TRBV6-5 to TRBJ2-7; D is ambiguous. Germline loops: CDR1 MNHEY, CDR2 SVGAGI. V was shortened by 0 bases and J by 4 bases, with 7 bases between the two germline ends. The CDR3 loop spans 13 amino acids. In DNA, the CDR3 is TGTGCCAGCAGTTACTCGGGCAGGTACGAGCAGTACTTC. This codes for CASSYSGRYEQYF.

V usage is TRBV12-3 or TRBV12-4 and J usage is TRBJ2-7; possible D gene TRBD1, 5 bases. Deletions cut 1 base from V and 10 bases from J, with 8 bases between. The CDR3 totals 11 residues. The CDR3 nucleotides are TGTGCCAGCAGTTTAGAGGGGTCACAGTACTTC. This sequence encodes CASSLEGSQYF.

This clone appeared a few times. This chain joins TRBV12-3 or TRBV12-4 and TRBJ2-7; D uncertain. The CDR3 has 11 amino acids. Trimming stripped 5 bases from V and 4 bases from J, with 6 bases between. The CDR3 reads CASSAAYEQYF. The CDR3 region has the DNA TGTGCCAGCAGTGCCGCGTACGAGCAGTACTTC.

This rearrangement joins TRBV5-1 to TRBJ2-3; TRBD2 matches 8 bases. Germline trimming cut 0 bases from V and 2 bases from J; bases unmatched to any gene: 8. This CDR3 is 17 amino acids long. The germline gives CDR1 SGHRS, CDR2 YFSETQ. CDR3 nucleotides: TGCGCCAGCAGCTTGGCCAAGACTAGCGAGTCCACAGATACGCAGTATTTT. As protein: CASSLAKTSESTDTQYF.

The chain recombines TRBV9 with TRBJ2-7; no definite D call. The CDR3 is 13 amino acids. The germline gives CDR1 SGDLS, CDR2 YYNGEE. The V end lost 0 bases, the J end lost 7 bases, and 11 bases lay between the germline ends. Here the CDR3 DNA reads TGTGCCAGCAGCGTAGGGGCTGGCAGGGAGCAGTACTTC. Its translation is CASSVGAGREQYF.

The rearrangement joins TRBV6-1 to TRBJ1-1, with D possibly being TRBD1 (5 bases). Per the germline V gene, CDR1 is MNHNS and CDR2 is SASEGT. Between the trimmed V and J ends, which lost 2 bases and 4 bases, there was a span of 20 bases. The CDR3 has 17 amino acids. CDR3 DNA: TGTGCCAGCAGTGAATTGTGGGGCAGACGGTTCGGCACTGAAGCTTTCTTT. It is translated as CASSELWGRRFGTEAFF.

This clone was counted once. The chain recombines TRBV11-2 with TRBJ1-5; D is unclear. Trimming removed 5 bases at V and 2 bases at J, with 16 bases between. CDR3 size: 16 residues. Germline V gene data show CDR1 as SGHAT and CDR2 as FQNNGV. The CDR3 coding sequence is TGTGCCAGCAGCCCCGGCGGGGTAACGGGCAATCAGCCCCAGCATTTT. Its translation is CASSPGGVTGNQPQHF.

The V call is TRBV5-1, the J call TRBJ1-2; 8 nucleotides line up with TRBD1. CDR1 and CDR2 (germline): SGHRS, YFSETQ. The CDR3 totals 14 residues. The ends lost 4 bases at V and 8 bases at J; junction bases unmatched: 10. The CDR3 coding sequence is TGCGCCAGCAGCCAATCGACAGGGGCAGGAGGCTACACCTTC. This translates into CASSQSTGAGGYTF.